These 2 T cell receptor beta chains share one sample of origin, sequenced in a study of T cells after yellow fever vaccination. Each CDR3 protein gets one entry after TCRdb re-called the 5' RACE reads with MiXCR. Seen here are more than 350,000 distinct CDR3 sequences, under 14% observed once, and the top ten hold 18%. Sample: PBMCs, taken on the day of the first yellow fever vaccination. Receptors were obtained from a young man who received the YFV17D yellow fever vaccine.

The CDR3 nucleotides are TGTGCCAGCAGCTTAACCCCTTTGAACACTGAAGCTTTCTTT. Amino acids: CASSLTPLNTEAFF. The V gene is TRBV7-6, the J gene TRBJ1-1, with D unresolved. Germline assignment: CDR1 SGHVS and CDR2 FNYEAQ. V was shortened by 2 bases and J by 0 bases, with 7 bases between the two germline ends. This CDR3 has 14 residues.

V usage is TRBV7-9 and J usage is TRBJ1-2; TRBD1 aligns across 7 bases. Trimming at V came to 2 bases and at J to 7 bases, leaving 4 bases not matched to a gene. CDR3 size: 13 residues. CDR1 SEHNR and CDR2 FQNEAQ come from the germline V gene (reference sequence). The DNA for the CDR3 is TGTGCCAGCAGCTTATTGGGGGACAGTGGCTACACCTTC. Protein product: CASSLLGDSGYTF.